Below are 21 T cell receptor beta chains sequenced from a single sample in a study of cytomegalovirus exposure and HLA in healthy donors. PCR involved 60 Vbeta and 13 Jbeta primers. Assay used: immunoSEQ multiplex PCR; TCRdb lists only in-frame clones, some missing. The sample data list 190,000 or so clones. Input material: PBMCs. The receptors here all came from a boy aged 5 to 17 in good health and CMV-seronegative.

The chain couples TRBV19 to TRBJ1-1; 7 positions match TRBD1. V trimming: 9 bases; J trimming: 3 bases; junction bases outside the gene matches: 4. CDR3 length equals 12 residues. The germline CDR1 and CDR2 sequences are LNHDA and SQIVND (reference sequence). The CDR3 here is CASGDSYTEAFF. The DNA for the CDR3 is TGTGCCAGCGGGGACAGTTACACTGAAGCTTTCTTT. Drawing the rest from reference TRBV19 and TRBJ1-1, the complete variable domain is DGGITQSPKYLFRKEGQNVTLSCEQNLNHDAMYWYRQDPGQGLRLIYYSQIVNDFQKGDIAEGYSVSREKKESFPLTVTSAQKNPTAFYLCASGDSYTEAFFGQGTRLTVV.

V and J are TRBV27 and TRBJ2-2; D is perhaps TRBD1 (6 bases). Trimming left V 4 bases short and J 4 bases short, with 16 bases between. This CDR3 contains 16 residues. Germline V lookup: CDR1 MNHEY, CDR2 SMNVEV (reference sequence). The CDR3 is CASSYHREFGTGELFF. The CDR3 bases are TGTGCCAGCAGTTACCACAGGGAATTTGGCACCGGGGAGCTGTTTTTT.

The chain links TRBV6-1 to TRBJ1-4; TRBD1 aligns across 7 bases. Germline lookup yields CDR1 MNHNS and CDR2 SASEGT. V trimming: 6 bases; J trimming: 5 bases; junction bases outside the gene matches: 6. The length of the CDR3 is 14 residues. The CDR3 reads CASRAGGLNEKLFF. The CDR3, as DNA: TGTGCCAGCAGAGCAGGGGGGTTGAATGAAAAACTGTTTTTT.

V is TRBV30 and J is TRBJ2-5, with 12 bases identical to TRBD2. V dropped 8 bases and J dropped 5; count of bases not matched to a gene: 6. Germline lookup yields CDR1 GTSNPN and CDR2 SVGIG (reference sequence). The CDR3 consists of 13 residues. CDR3 amino acids: CARTSGAGETQYF. For the CDR3, the DNA is TGTGCCCGGACTAGCGGGGCCGGTGAGACCCAGTACTTC.

This chain links TRBV6-5 with TRBJ2-3; D perhaps matches TRBD1 (6 bases). Per the germline V gene, CDR1 is MNHEY and CDR2 is SVGAGI. The CDR3 runs to 15 residues. Trimming left V 6 bases short and J 2 bases short, with 15 bases between. The CDR3: CASSPRGIFTDTQYF. DNA for the CDR3: TGTGCCAGCAGCCCTAGGGGGATCTTCACAGATACGCAGTATTTT.

The V and J genes are TRBV28 and TRBJ1-2; TRBD1 matches 8 bases. The CDR3 spans 12 residues. The junction had 6 bases not matched to a gene; V was cut back by 7 bases and J by 8 bases. Germline V CDR1 and CDR2: MDHEN, SYDVKM. The CDR3 DNA follows: TGTGCCAGCAACCCAGGGGGCCACGGCTACACCTTC. Protein product: CASNPGGHGYTF.

The chain has TRBV2 and TRBJ2-3; 10 bases map to TRBD2. V lost 9 bases and J lost 3; bases outside the gene matches: 6. Germline V lookup: CDR1 SNHLY, CDR2 FYNNEI. There are 14 residues in the CDR3. The CDR3 DNA reads TGTGCCAGACTTACTAGCGGGGTTACAGATACGCAGTATTTT. The encoded protein is CARLTSGVTDTQYF. The whole variable domain, filled in from reference TRBV2 and TRBJ2-3, reads EPEVTQTPSHQVTQMGQEVILRCVPISNHLYFYWYRQILGQKVEFLVSFYNNEISEKSEIFDDQFSVERPDGSNFTLKIRSTKLEDSAMYFCARLTSGVTDTQYFGPGTRLTVL.

V gene TRBV4-1 combines with J gene TRBJ1-1; no reliable D call. V gave up 0 bases and J gave up 11 bases, with 13 bases separating them. The CDR3 contains 13 residues. Germline CDR1 reads MGHRA; CDR2 reads YSYEKL. This CDR3 is CASSQDNKAVAFF. For the CDR3, the DNA is TGCGCCAGCAGCCAAGATAACAAGGCGGTTGCTTTCTTT.

The chain has TRBV5-1 and TRBJ2-5; 7 positions match TRBD2. The trim removed 4 bases at V and 0 bases at J, leaving 21 bases unmatched. Germline V CDR1 and CDR2: SGHRS, YFSETQ. This CDR3 is 20 amino acids long. The CDR3 DNA is TGCGCCAGCAGCAAGAACCGGGCTAGCGGCAAGACCGGTGACCAAGAGACCCAGTACTTC. It is translated as CASSKNRASGKTGDQETQYF.

J is TRBJ1-1 and V is TRBV9, with TRBD1 identical over 7 bases. CDR1 and CDR2 (germline): SGDLS, YYNGEE. V was clipped by 5 bases and J by 1 base; unmatched bases: 11. The CDR3 spans 16 residues. The CDR3 sequence is CASRKVGGGGNTEAFF. The CDR3 nucleotides are TGTGCCAGCAGGAAAGTAGGGGGCGGAGGGAACACTGAAGCTTTCTTT.

The J gene is TRBJ2-7, the V gene TRBV28, with D possibly TRBD1 on 6 matching bases. Germline V gives CDR1 MDHEN, CDR2 SYDVKM. The length of the CDR3 is 12 residues. V lost 9 bases, J lost 2 bases, and 11 bases lay in between. DNA for the CDR3: TGTGCCAGTAAAGGGGGTACCTACGAGCAGTACTTC. Translated: CASKGGTYEQYF.

The chain is built from TRBV19 and TRBJ2-4, with TRBD1 matching over 8 bases. CDR3 size: 19 residues. Germline lookup yields CDR1 LNHDA and CDR2 SQIVND (reference sequence). V was pared by 0 bases and J by 0 bases, with 10 bases of the junction left unmatched. The CDR3 here is CASSIEGTGSKVAKNIQYF. CDR3 in DNA: TGTGCCAGTAGTATAGAGGGGACAGGCTCCAAGGTAGCCAAAAACATTCAGTACTTC.

J is TRBJ1-2 and V is TRBV5-1, with 9 bases fitting TRBD1. CDR1 is SGHRS, CDR2 YFSETQ, per germline. The CDR3 loop spans 16 amino acids. Losses at the gene ends were 2 bases for V and 4 bases for J; bases not matched to a gene: 9. The CDR3 DNA reads TGCGCCAGCAGCTTAGCCGGGACAGGGAAAATCTATGGCTACACCTTC. Protein product: CASSLAGTGKIYGYTF. Combining the CDR3 with reference TRBV5-1 and TRBJ1-2 gives the whole variable domain KAGVTQTPRYLIKTRGQQVTLSCSPISGHRSVSWYQQTPGQGLQFLFEYFSETQRNKGNFPGRFSGRQFSNSRSEMNVSTLELGDSALYLCASSLAGTGKIYGYTFGSGTRLTVV.

V usage is TRBV19 and J usage is TRBJ1-2; D unclear. CDR1 and CDR2 from the germline V gene are LNHDA and SQIVND (reference sequence). V shed 8 bases and J shed 3 bases, with 10 bases lying between them. This CDR3 is 12 amino acids long. The CDR3 nucleotides read TGTGCCAGTGGCTCGGGAGACTATGGCTACACCTTC. The encoded protein is CASGSGDYGYTF.

The rearrangement joins TRBV2 to TRBJ2-5, with a tentative D call TRBD1 (6 bases). Trimming removed 2 bases from V and 5 bases from J, with 21 bases in between. CDR3 length: 17 residues. Germline CDR1 and CDR2: SNHLY and FYNNEI. The DNA of the CDR3 is TGTGCCAGCAGTGAAAGGGCAGGGGATGGATTTTGGGAGACCCAGTACTTC. It specifies CASSERAGDGFWETQYF.

The CDR3 here is CASSPGTSGGPVGELFF. CDR3 DNA sequence: TGTGCCAGCAGCCCGGGGACTAGCGGGGGGCCGGTCGGGGAGCTGTTTTTT. The chain combines TRBV7-3 with TRBJ2-2; 15 nucleotides match TRBD2. CDR1 is SGHTA, CDR2 FQGTGA, per germline. CDR3 length equals 17 residues. The junction had 8 bases not matched to a gene; V was cut back by 5 bases and J by 7 bases.

The chain is built from TRBV6-6 and TRBJ1-5; the D gene is possibly TRBD1 (6 bases). Trimming cost V 2 bases and J 3 bases, with 14 bases left between them. This CDR3 has 16 amino acids. CDR1 is MNHNY and CDR2 is SVGAGI in the germline V gene (reference sequence). CDR3 residues: CASSYRPGETNQPQHF. CDR3 coding DNA: TGTGCCAGCAGTTACCGCCCAGGGGAGACCAATCAGCCCCAGCATTTT.

The chain employs TRBV2 and TRBJ1-2, with a weak D call TRBD1 (5 bases). Germline assignment: CDR1 SNHLY and CDR2 FYNNEI. V lost 3 bases, J lost 5 bases, and 7 bases lay in between. CDR3 size: 12 residues. CDR3 DNA sequence: TGTGCCAGCAGTGACGCAGGGTATGGCTACACCTTC. As protein: CASSDAGYGYTF.

Notes on this clone: Mismatch with germline at one junction end may stem from a read error. The rearrangement uses TRBV28 and TRBJ2-7; possibly TRBD1 for D (6 bases). Germline lookup yields CDR1 MDHEN and CDR2 SYDVKM. CDR3 length equals 11 residues. The CDR3 is CASSSSGTPVF. The DNA of the CDR3 is TGTGCCAGCAGTTCGTCCGGGACACCTGTCTTC.

The gene calls are TRBV18 and TRBJ1-1, with TRBD1 matching over 8 bases. The CDR3 has 15 residues. CDR1 KGHSH and CDR2 LQKENI come from the germline V gene. V shed 6 bases, J shed 5 bases, and the junction held 11 bases outside the gene matches. As DNA, the CDR3 is TGTGCCAGCTCCCTACAGTTCGGACAGGGAACTGAAGCTTTCTTT. Translated, it gives CASSLQFGQGTEAFF.

The rearrangement links TRBV28 to TRBJ2-2; D ambiguous. The CDR3 runs 13 residues. V was pared by 6 bases and J by 1 base, with 6 bases between. The germline V gene encodes CDR1 MDHEN and CDR2 SYDVKM. This CDR3 reads CASRSGNTGELFF. The DNA of the CDR3 is TGTGCCAGCAGGTCAGGGAACACCGGGGAGCTGTTTTTT. Filled out from reference TRBV28 and TRBJ2-2, the complete variable domain reads DVKVTQSSRYLVKRTGEKVFLECVQDMDHENMFWYRQDPGLGLRLIYFSYDVKMKEKGDIPEGYSVSREKKERFSLILESASTNQTSMYLCASRSGNTGELFFGEGSRLTVL.